These 2 T cell receptor beta chains were sequenced from one sample in a study of tumor-infiltrating lymphocytes in primary liver carcinoma. cDNA specific to TCR beta was made from 500 to 650 ng of total RNA, with a constant-region primer employed for priming. Each TCR beta library was derived from three nested multiplex PCR rounds that employed slightly modified ARM-PCR. Forward primers for TRBV1-TRBV30 and a C-beta reverse primer served the first two PCR rounds, at about 9 cycles each. MiXCR, applied by TCRdb to the multiplex PCR reads, yields one record per CDR3 protein. This sample has approximately 120,000 distinct CDR3 sequences, with around 64% found just once. It was from roughly 20-30 mg of unsorted bulk tissue that RNA and DNA were co-extracted. Sequenced material: liver tumor tissue from sampling region 3. The sample's subset: tumor region T3, left-lateral pole. These receptors all come from a woman aged 60 to 75 with primary liver carcinoma and hepatitis B virus infection.

Turning to this clonotype: One base away lies a much larger clone, so this may be a sequencing read error. The rearrangement joins TRBV28 to TRBJ2-4, with 7 bases fitting TRBD2. V was clipped by 10 bases and J by 0 bases; unmatched bases: 12. The germline CDR1 and CDR2 sequences are MDHEN and SYDVKM. There are 16 residues in the CDR3. The CDR3 sequence: CANSESSGRAKNIQYF. The CDR3 DNA sequence: TGTGCCAACAGCGAGTCTAGCGGAAGAGCCAAAAACATTCAGTACTTC.

This clonotype showed up many times. V gene TRBV25-1 combines with J gene TRBJ2-3; 9 bases align to TRBD2. The germline V gene encodes CDR1 MGHDK and CDR2 SYGVNS. The CDR3 spans 16 residues. J was trimmed by 0 bases and V by 3 bases; bases with no gene match: 4. The CDR3 region is CASSDLTSGSTDTQYF. The CDR3 region has the DNA TGTGCCAGCAGTGATTTGACTAGCGGTAGCACAGATACGCAGTATTTT.